The entry below describes one T cell receptor beta chain. Its antigen remains unknown. Overall study findings and caveats: Tumor-infiltrating Treg TCR alpha and beta sequences overlapped most with tumor naive CD4+ T cells, then blood naive. Tumor memory CD4+ T cell TCR gene usage was found to cluster with blood and lymph node memory CD4+ cells and with lymph node naive CD4+ cells.

The CDR3 consists of 16 residues. Trimming cost V 3 bases and J 3 bases, with 15 bases left between them. The V gene's germline CDR1 is WSHSY and CDR2 SAAADI. CD25-based Treg depletion was applied to purified naive CD4+ T cells. After constant-region reverse-primer amplification, full-length variable regions underwent semi-nested PCR with Nested Universal Primer A. One entry per CDR3 protein results from TCRdb running MiXCR on the 5' RACE reads. The table has 60,000 to 65,000 distinct CDR3 sequences, under 35% seen once. This receptor was obtained from a female donor with breast cancer. Sequencing was done on a sample of tumor-infiltrating naive CD4+ T cells sorted from the breast tumor. Subset specified: naive CD4+ T cells, CD4+CD45RA+CD25-. The rearrangement joins TRBV10-2 to TRBJ1-3; D may be TRBD1 (5 bases). CDR3 region: CASSESGKGHGNTIYF. In nucleotides, the CDR3 is TGCGCCAGCAGTGAATCCGGAAAGGGGCATGGAAACACCATATATTTT.